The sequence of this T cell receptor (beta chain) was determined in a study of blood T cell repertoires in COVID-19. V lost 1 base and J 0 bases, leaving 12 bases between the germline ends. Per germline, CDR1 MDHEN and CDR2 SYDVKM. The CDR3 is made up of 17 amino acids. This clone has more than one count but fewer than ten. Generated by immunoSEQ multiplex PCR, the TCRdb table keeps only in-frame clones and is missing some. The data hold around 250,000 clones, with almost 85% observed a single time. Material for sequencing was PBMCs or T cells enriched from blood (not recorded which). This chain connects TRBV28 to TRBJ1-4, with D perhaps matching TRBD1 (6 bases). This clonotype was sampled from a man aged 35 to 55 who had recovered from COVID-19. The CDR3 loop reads CASSLYGRGATNEKLFF. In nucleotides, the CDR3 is TGTGCCAGCAGTTTATATGGCAGGGGAGCAACTAATGAAAAACTGTTTTTT.